This TCR beta chain was sequenced in a study of blood T cell repertoires in COVID-19. Study-level information: Donors in the United States, Italy and Spain gave samples during acute or convalescent COVID-19. Nucleic acid was either cDNA or gDNA, and it came from T cells, B-cell-depleted T cells, or PBMCs.

Trimming cost V 4 bases and J 3 bases; bases outside gene matches: 3. This CDR3 spans 15 amino acids. Per the germline V gene, CDR1 is KGHDR and CDR2 is SFDVKD. How the authors handled the data: Amplification of reference gene primers provided the estimated nucleated cell counts. Generated by immunoSEQ multiplex PCR, the TCRdb table keeps only in-frame clones and is missing some. V, J and clone size derive from that table, while D and trimming were established from the DNA sequence. The sample yields tens of thousands of clones, 87% seen once. This chain links TRBV24-1 with TRBJ2-3, with 10 bases identical to TRBD1. The sample was peripheral blood. The clonotype comes from a human donor with acute or convalescent COVID-19. The donor label of this sample is uncertain. The CDR3 DNA follows: TGTGCCACCAGTGAAAGGGACAGGGGAACAGATACGCAGTATTTT. As protein: CATSERDRGTDTQYF.